This TCR beta chain was obtained from a study of human T cells and chemical hapten exposure. Study results and limitations: Sensitizing to DPC left TCRs with a frequency above 1 in 1000 unaltered. Controls had significantly fewer large CDR3 similarity clusters than were formed by expanded TCRs.

MiXCR was run by TCRdb on the RACE reads, yielding one entry per CDR3 protein. The sample lists about 40,000 distinct CDR3 sequences; more than 8.5% were seen once. This clonotype showed up many times. Its antigen is unknown. The time point denotes: patch test 2, 6 weeks after DPC sensitization. Treatment given: therapeutic diphenylcyclopropenone sensitization with weekly scalp DPC. Germline V gene sequence: CDR1 SGHTA, CDR2 FQGNSA. V shed 5 bases and J shed 0 bases, with 11 bases lying between them. The CDR3 sequence is 15 residues long. The chain uses TRBV7-2 and TRBJ2-4, with D unresolved. Specimen: whole blood, collected in connection with sensitization to the hapten diphenylcyclopropenone (DPC). The TCR sequence derives from a woman aged 40 to 50 with alopecia areata. Some clones in this sample may be carry-over from other donors' samples. CDR3 in amino acids: CASSSFELAKNIQYF. The CDR3 DNA is TGTGCCAGCAGCAGCTTTGAGCTAGCCAAAAACATTCAGTACTTC.